Reported below is one T cell receptor beta chain. Original processing notes: Reference gene primer amplification gave nucleated cell count estimates. TCRdb's table, derived via immunoSEQ multiplex PCR, lists solely in-frame clones and lacks some. The DNA was the basis for D and trimming; V, J and clone size are from that table. In the table there are approximately 200,000 clones, approximately 90% of which are singletons. Clinical histories supplied by participants themselves formed the basis of cohort assignment. These data belong to a study of blood T cell repertoires in COVID-19. In the study overall: The study drew acute and convalescent COVID-19 samples from the United States, Italy and Spain.

Germline lookup yields CDR1 MNHEY and CDR2 SVGAGI. V lost 0 bases, J lost 4 bases, and 15 bases lay in between. The CDR3 loop spans 16 amino acids. The sequence came from a woman aged 25 to 45 who had recovered from COVID-19. The V call is TRBV6-5, the J call TRBJ1-2; the D gene is possibly TRBD1 (6 bases). The sequencing input was PBMCs or T cells enriched from blood (not recorded which). CDR3: CASSYSGGGPSYGYTF. Here the CDR3 DNA reads TGTGCCAGCAGTTACTCGGGAGGGGGTCCGAGCTATGGCTACACCTTC.